This note documents a single TCR beta chain sequence. Its antigen is not known. Profiled with immunoSEQ multiplex PCR; TCRdb holds only in-frame clones, not every one. The sample carries approximately 76,000 clones, around nine tenths recorded once. Germline-derived CDR1 and CDR2 are MNHEY and SMNVEV (reference sequence). This CDR3 has 13 amino acids. The ends lost 10 bases at V and 5 bases at J; junction bases unmatched: 8. This sample is drawn from a study of OX40 agonist ivuxolimab in advanced cancers. Study summary: Dose-escalation patients were diagnosed with hepatocellular carcinoma, melanoma, renal cell cancer or head and neck cancer.

With baseline, cycle 4 day 1, and cycle 7 day 1 as timepoints, blood was sampled. Findings of the study overall: Researchers did not determine the expanded peripheral T cells' antigen specificity.

The chain combines TRBV27 with TRBJ2-1, with TRBD2 matching over 7 bases. This TCR was recovered from an adult with an advanced solid tumor such as melanoma, head and neck, liver or kidney cancer. Source: CD4+ or CD8+ T cells sorted from blood, taken in a trial of the OX40 agonist ivuxolimab. The CDR3 here is CATRLAVNNEQFF. CDR3 DNA: TGTGCCACCAGGCTAGCGGTGAACAATGAGCAGTTCTTC.